The rows below give T cell receptor beta chains drawn from one sample of a study of blood T cell repertoires in COVID-19. Profiled with immunoSEQ multiplex PCR; TCRdb holds only in-frame clones, not every one. Of fewer than 65,000 clones in the sample, 79% were seen once. Material: peripheral blood. The receptors were sampled from a man between 65 and 85 years old with acute or convalescent COVID-19. CDR3s include the opening cysteine and the closing phenylalanine or tryptophan. Fields, in order: J gene, V gene, CDR3 protein.

>TRBJ1-3|TRBV7-2
CASSLVSVGNTIYF
>TRBJ2-5|TRBV6-2/TRBV6-3
CASSGRTSGSRETQYF
>TRBJ1-1|TRBV5-4
CASSIGRGVNTEAFF
>TRBJ1-1|TRBV29-1
CSVVDRGRGGNTEAFF
>TRBJ2-5|TRBV7-9
CASSLAGGGLETQYF
>TRBJ1-2|TRBV19
CASSPLDSGAGGYTF
>TRBJ1-2|TRBV9
CASSVRPGNYGYTF
>TRBJ2-5|TRBV7-6
CASSLVSGLQETQYF
>TRBJ2-3|TRBV6-5
CASSYSSRGSTDTQYF
>TRBJ2-3|TRBV5-1
CASSLQLAQTDTQYF
>TRBJ2-3|TRBV27
CASGTQGASTDTQYF
>TRBJ2-3|TRBV7-7
CASSYGQGSDTQYF
>TRBJ2-3|TRBV12-3/TRBV12-4
CASSLRDTDTQYF
>TRBJ2-7|TRBV3-1/TRBV3-2
CASSQVGGVISYEQYF
>TRBJ2-3|TRBV11-2
CASSLPLSTDTQYF
>TRBJ1-4|TRBV20-1
CSAERDGEVFF
>TRBJ1-2|TRBV5-1
CASSGGQGVGYTF
>TRBJ1-2|TRBV4-2
CASSQSLDSAGYTF
>TRBJ2-5|TRBV7-2
CASSLLGAGGSETQYF
>TRBJ1-5|TRBV15
CATSRGMKSQPQHF
>TRBJ1-2|TRBV19
CASSTWDRRGYTF
>TRBJ1-5|TRBV6-1
CASSEAPSGDQPQHF
>TRBJ2-4|TRBV30
CAWRRGGVAKNIQYF
>TRBJ1-4|TRBV29-1
CSVVKDRGRRGEKLFF
>TRBJ1-1|TRBV5-1
CASTPGVGDTEAFF
>TRBJ1-1|TRBV30
CAWSVAPSSGEAFF
>TRBJ1-2|TRBV29-1
CSVNRDPNYGYTF
>TRBJ1-1|TRBV6-4
CASSQEENTEAFF
>TRBJ1-2|TRBV10-3
CAISEDRVNYGYTF
>TRBJ2-5|TRBV6-5
CASRFGSEETQYF
>TRBJ2-3|TRBV7-3
CASSLTRDADTQYF
>TRBJ1-1|TRBV19
CASNNHRPNTEAFF
>TRBJ1-5|TRBV7-2
CASSLSQGAAQPQHF
>TRBJ2-5|TRBV5-1
CASSLTTGPPETQYF
>TRBJ2-3|TRBV6-4
CASGGDLGDTQYF
>TRBJ1-1|TRBV14
CASSPRGTGSIMNTEAFF
>TRBJ1-5|TRBV10-3
CAISEGQGEPQHF
>TRBJ2-6|TRBV5-1
CASSLGAGALISTGANVLTF
>TRBJ2-5|TRBV28
CASGTPAPWARRETQYF
>TRBJ2-1|TRBV14
CASSLSYEQFF
>TRBJ2-1|TRBV27
CASSFRPGGPSNEQFF
>TRBJ2-2|TRBV7-3
CASSPRGGLNTGELFF
>TRBJ1-2|TRBV6-4
CASSDPYNPGSGLGGYTF
>TRBJ2-1|TRBV11-2
CASSLDPLSSYNEQFF
>TRBJ2-7|TRBV25-1
CASSDANRGLYEQYF
>TRBJ1-1|TRBV6-2/TRBV6-3
CASSRRGTEAFF
>TRBJ2-2|TRBV27
CASSRTSGELFF
>TRBJ2-5|TRBV11-2
CASSLPSGQTQYF
>TRBJ1-3|TRBV9
CASSGTGSGNTIYF
>TRBJ2-1|TRBV28
CASSLGTVKNEQFF
>TRBJ2-1|TRBV6-5
CASSRDRAEQFF
>TRBJ1-1|TRBV4-2
CASSQEVQGEYDSTEAFF